A single sample is the source of the 15 T cell receptor beta chains below, sequenced in a study of graft-versus-host responses after intestinal transplantation. The repertoire was sequenced with immunoSEQ multiplex PCR; TCRdb's copy has only in-frame clones and lacks some. The data show roughly 29,000 clones, 70% to 90% seen once. The starting material was PBMCs, obtained around 62 weeks after intestinal transplantation. The receptors stem from a human patient who received an intestinal transplant, so some T cells may come from the graft donor.

J is TRBJ2-3 and V is TRBV20-1, with D perhaps TRBD2 (6 bases). The germline V gene encodes CDR1 DFQATT and CDR2 SNEGSKA (reference sequence). The CDR3 is made up of 11 amino acids. V lost 4 bases, J lost 8 bases, and 10 bases lay in between. In nucleotides, the CDR3 is TGCAGTGCTACCCAGCGGGCTACGCAGTATTTT. It yields the protein CSATQRATQYF.

The chain carries TRBV4-1 and TRBJ1-2, with D possibly being TRBD1 (6 bases). CDR3 length: 18 residues. CDR1 and CDR2 from the germline V gene are MGHRA and YSYEKL. Trimming took 1 base from V and 4 from J, leaving 22 bases between them. As DNA, the CDR3 is TGCGCCAGCAGCCAAGTCCCTGTCCGGGACATAAGGGCCTATGGCTACACCTTC. As protein: CASSQVPVRDIRAYGYTF.

This chain connects TRBV5-5 to TRBJ1-4; possible D gene TRBD1, 6 bases. The V gene's germline CDR1 is SGHKS and CDR2 YYEKEE (reference sequence). The CDR3 is made up of 16 amino acids. V lost 0 bases, J lost 3 bases, and 12 bases lay in between. CDR3 amino acids: CASSLAGGQANEKLFF. The CDR3 coding sequence is TGTGCCAGCAGCTTGGCGGGGGGGCAAGCTAATGAAAAACTGTTTTTT. Full variable domain (outside the CDR3, taken from reference TRBV5-5 and TRBJ1-4): DAGVTQSPTHLIKTRGQQVTLRCSPISGHKSVSWYQQVLGQGPQFIFQYYEKEERGRGNFPDRFSARQFPNYSSELNVNALLLGDSALYLCASSLAGGQANEKLFFGSGTQLSVL.

The chain uses TRBV6-6 and TRBJ2-7; D possibly corresponds to TRBD1 (6 bases). The CDR3 totals 15 residues. Germline V gene sequence: CDR1 MNHNY, CDR2 SVGAGI (reference sequence). Trimming left V 5 bases short and J 2 bases short, with 16 bases between. CDR3 nucleotide sequence: TGTGCCAGCAGTCCACAGGGTCATCCTCCCTACGAGCAGTACTTC. Its protein is CASSPQGHPPYEQYF.

To note about this clone: One end of the junction is discordant with germline, which a read error may explain. J is TRBJ2-3 and V is TRBV7-9; TRBD2 agrees at 10 bases. CDR1 is SEHNR and CDR2 is FQNEAQ in the germline V gene (reference sequence). CDR3 length: 16 amino acids. The CDR3 spells CASSSPEEAGGPVFHF. CDR3 nucleotides: TGTGCCAGCAGCTCTCCCGAGGAAGCGGGGGGGCCGGTTTTCCATTTT.

The gene calls are TRBV30 and TRBJ2-2; D is undetermined. Germline-derived CDR1 and CDR2 are GTSNPN and SVGIG (reference sequence). Trimming removed 0 bases at V and 5 bases at J, with 10 bases between. CDR3 length: 14 amino acids. CDR3 loop: CAWSVLSLTGELFF. CDR3 in DNA: TGTGCCTGGAGTGTACTTTCGCTTACCGGGGAGCTGTTTTTT.

This clone was seen once. This rearrangement joins TRBV30 to TRBJ2-1; the D is unclear. V lost 2 bases and J 3 bases, leaving 8 bases between the germline ends. The CDR3 runs to 13 residues. Per the germline V gene, CDR1 is GTSNPN and CDR2 is SVGIG (reference sequence). The CDR3 coding sequence is TGTGCCTGGAGTCCAAACTACTACAATGAGCAGTTCTTC. Translation gives CAWSPNYYNEQFF.

V is TRBV14 and J is TRBJ2-7; D remains ambiguous. V lost 0 bases and J lost 5, with 14 bases in between. CDR1 is SGHDN, CDR2 FVKESK, per germline. There are 15 residues in the CDR3. The CDR3 reads CASSQDLVRSDEQYF. The DNA of the CDR3 is TGTGCCAGCAGCCAAGATTTAGTCAGGTCTGACGAGCAGTACTTC.

The chain has TRBV18 and TRBJ1-6; D is unresolved. The CDR3 has 14 amino acids. Germline V gene sequence: CDR1 KGHSH, CDR2 LQKENI. V lost 2 bases and J lost 6, with 8 bases in between. In DNA, the CDR3 is TGTGCCAGCTCACCAGATAGTGGTAATTCACCCCTCCACTTT. Its protein is CASSPDSGNSPLHF.

CDR3 amino acids: CASSLVLWDRPKNNSPLHF. The CDR3 DNA reads TGTGCCAGCAGCTTAGTGCTCTGGGACCGACCGAAGAATAATTCACCCCTCCACTTT. The rearrangement links TRBV11-2 to TRBJ1-6; D is possibly TRBD1 (5 bases). The germline V gene has CDR1 SGHAT and CDR2 FQNNGV. Trimming removed 1 base from V and 5 bases from J, with 21 bases in between. The length of the CDR3 is 19 residues.

The chain has TRBV4-1 and TRBJ2-7, with D possibly TRBD2 on 5 matching bases. The CDR3 totals 15 residues. V lost 4 bases to trimming and J lost 4 bases, with 17 bases between them. From germline, CDR1 is MGHRA and CDR2 YSYEKL. The CDR3 region is CASSRQAGERYEQYF. CDR3 coding DNA: TGCGCCAGCAGCCGCCAGGCCGGGGAAAGGTACGAGCAGTACTTC.

The J gene is TRBJ1-1, the V gene TRBV15, with D uncertain. The V end was cut by 0 bases, the J end by 0 bases, with 8 bases between. The CDR3 contains 15 residues. The germline CDR1 and CDR2 sequences are LNHNV and YYDKDF (reference sequence). CDR3 DNA: TGTGCCACCAGCAGAGAAGCAGGACTGAACACTGAAGCTTTCTTT. It specifies CATSREAGLNTEAFF. Supplemented by reference TRBV15 and TRBJ1-1, the full variable domain reads DAMVIQNPRYQVTQFGKPVTLSCSQTLNHNVMYWYQQKSSQAPKLLFHYYDKDFNNEADTPDNFQSRRPNTSFCFLDIRSPGLGDTAMYLCATSREAGLNTEAFFGQGTRLTVV.

The chain couples TRBV4-1 to TRBJ1-2; D is unresolved. Germline CDR1 is MGHRA and CDR2 is YSYEKL. The CDR3 is 13 residues long. Between the trimmed V and J ends, which lost 4 bases and 5 bases, there was a span of 11 bases. CDR3 DNA: TGCGCCAGCAGCCTCGAGCCTTTTTATGGCTACACCTTC. Translated: CASSLEPFYGYTF.

The chain is built from TRBV13 and TRBJ1-2; tentatively, D is TRBD1 (5 bases). CDR3 size: 13 residues. The V gene's germline CDR1 is PRHDT and CDR2 FYEKMQ (reference sequence). The V end was cut by 3 bases, the J end by 7 bases, with 12 bases between. The CDR3 here is CASSLQGGRGYTF. The CDR3 nucleotides are TGTGCCAGCAGCTTGCAGGGAGGGCGTGGCTACACCTTC.

The chain links TRBV11-2 to TRBJ1-1; D unclear. This CDR3 has 11 amino acids. CDR1 is SGHAT and CDR2 is FQNNGV in the germline V gene. V was clipped by 3 bases and J by 7 bases, with 6 bases between them. In DNA, the CDR3 is TGTGCCAGCAGCTTTGCGGATGAAGCTTTCTTT. Protein: CASSFADEAFF.